This TCR beta chain was captured in a study of post-analysis software for immune sequencing data. Study overall: Clinical courses comprised relapsing-remitting, secondary progressive and progressive-relapsing multiple sclerosis.

Remarks on this clonotype: Its matching antigen is unknown.

Incorporated into the TCR beta cDNA libraries were unique molecular identifiers, which served to reduce PCR and sequencing biases. Input populations of about 0.85 to 11 million T cells gave rise to approximately 480,000 cDNA molecules. TCRdb re-called the PCR reads through MiXCR, storing one row per CDR3 protein. The sample lists 380,000 or so distinct CDR3 sequences, 30% to 45% occurring once. General observations from the study: Compared against controls, patients with multiple sclerosis displayed significantly lower normalized Chao1 diversity. The F measure placed samples prepared in the same batch into strongly shared clusters. With TRBV5-6, TRBV5-1 and TRBV20-1 included, 4 or 5 TRBV segments were more frequent in patients than in controls.

The V gene lost 5 bases and the J gene lost 9 bases, with 9 bases spanning the gap. The CDR3 runs to 11 residues. Per germline, CDR1 SGHTA and CDR2 FQGNSA. The chain recombines TRBV7-2 with TRBJ2-3, with D unclear. The origin of this receptor is a girl aged 10-17 years with multiple sclerosis. Specimen: blood. CDR3 DNA: TGTGCCAGCAGCCCCGCCCCAACGCAGTATTTT. Translated, it gives CASSPAPTQYF.